Presented here are 20 T cell receptor beta chains from one specimen sequenced in a study of cytomegalovirus exposure and HLA in healthy donors. Vbeta (60) and Jbeta (13) primers were used in the PCR. TCRdb keeps only in-frame clones here, not all; method: immunoSEQ multiplex PCR. The sample includes fewer than 150,000 clones, about 80% seen only once; the top ten take around 6.6%. The sequenced sample was PBMCs. The receptors were sampled from a woman aged 40 to 50 in good health and CMV-seropositive.

The rearrangement joins TRBV27 to TRBJ2-7; TRBD1 agrees at 11 bases. This CDR3 comprises 14 residues. The V gene's germline CDR1 is MNHEY and CDR2 SMNVEV (reference sequence). Losses at the gene ends were 9 bases for V and 4 bases for J; bases not matched to a gene: 8. This CDR3 is CASMTGQGGYEQYF. DNA for the CDR3: TGTGCCAGTATGACGGGACAGGGGGGATACGAGCAGTACTTC.

This clone was recorded once. The rearrangement uses TRBV5-6 and TRBJ2-1; the D is unclear. V lost 0 bases and J lost 8, with 6 bases in between. The length of the CDR3 is 12 residues. Germline CDR1 reads SGHDT; CDR2 reads YYEEEE. The CDR3 nucleotides are TGTGCCAGCAGCTTGGTGGGCGATGAGCAGTTCTTC. This translates into CASSLVGDEQFF. Full variable domain (remainder filled in from reference TRBV5-6 and TRBJ2-1): DAGVTQSPTHLIKTRGQQVTLRCSPKSGHDTVSWYQQALGQGPQFIFQYYEEEERQRGNFPDRFSGHQFPNYSSELNVNALLLGDSALYLCASSLVGDEQFFGPGTRLTVL.

The gene calls are TRBV5-6 and TRBJ1-1, with no clear D. The V gene lost 3 bases and the J gene lost 5 bases, with 11 bases spanning the gap. The CDR3 sequence is 13 residues long. CDR1 SGHDT and CDR2 YYEEEE come from the germline V gene. The CDR3 DNA sequence: TGTGCCAGCAGCTATCGGGATGAGACTGAAGCTTTCTTT. Its translation is CASSYRDETEAFF.

A few counts support this clone. The chain employs TRBV7-3 and TRBJ1-2; D perhaps matches TRBD1 (5 bases). The CDR3 spans 13 residues. Between the trimmed V and J ends, which lost 1 base and 8 bases, there was a span of 11 bases. CDR1 SGHTA and CDR2 FQGTGA come from the germline V gene. CDR3 amino acids: CASSLSREQGYTF. CDR3 sequence (DNA): TGTGCCAGCAGCTTAAGCAGGGAACAAGGCTACACCTTC.

CDR3 in amino acids: CASNLGHESGAYNEQFF. CDR3 DNA: TGTGCCAGCAACCTTGGCCATGAGAGCGGCGCCTACAATGAGCAGTTCTTC. The gene calls are TRBV18 and TRBJ2-1, with D perhaps TRBD2 (5 bases). V was shortened by 8 bases and J by 2 bases, with 22 bases between the two germline ends. Germline CDR1 is KGHSH and CDR2 is LQKENI. The length of the CDR3 is 17 residues.

V is TRBV14 and J is TRBJ2-3; 8 nucleotides align to TRBD2. The CDR3 is made up of 17 amino acids. Germline V gives CDR1 SGHDN, CDR2 FVKESK. V was clipped by 1 base and J by 6 bases; unmatched bases: 12. The CDR3 DNA reads as TGTGCCAGCAGCCAAGGGGTTTCGATAGCGGGAACGGATACGCAGTATTTT. Translation: CASSQGVSIAGTDTQYF. Using reference TRBV14 and TRBJ2-3 for the parts outside the CDR3, the full variable domain is EAGVTQFPSHSVIEKGQTVTLRCDPISGHDNLYWYRRVMGKEIKFLLHFVKESKQDESGMPNNRFLAERTGGTYSTLKVQPAELEDSGVYFCASSQGVSIAGTDTQYFGPGTRLTVL.

V gene TRBV4-2 combines with J gene TRBJ1-2; D is unresolved. The CDR3 is made up of 16 amino acids. Germline V lookup: CDR1 LGHNA, CDR2 YNFKEQ. The V gene lost 3 bases and the J gene lost 5 bases, with 19 bases spanning the gap. CDR3 protein: CASSQGRRTGTYGYTF. In nucleotides, the CDR3 is TGTGCCAGCAGCCAGGGTAGGAGGACGGGAACTTATGGCTACACCTTC.

The chain combines TRBV7-9 with TRBJ2-5; the D is unclear. Germline lookup yields CDR1 SEHNR and CDR2 FQNEAQ (reference sequence). This CDR3 comprises 13 residues. V was pared by 5 bases and J by 2 bases, with 9 bases between. The CDR3 here is CASSLVEQETQYF. The DNA for the CDR3 is TGTGCCAGCAGCCTCGTAGAGCAAGAGACCCAGTACTTC.

The chain combines TRBV25-1 with TRBJ1-4; tentatively, D is TRBD1 (5 bases). The CDR3 consists of 16 residues. CDR1 is MGHDK, CDR2 SYGVNS, per germline. V lost 1 base and J lost 5, with 14 bases in between. The CDR3 region has the DNA TGTGCCAGCAGTGAATCATTTACAGGCGGAAATGAAAAACTGTTTTTT. As protein: CASSESFTGGNEKLFF.

The rearrangement links TRBV18 to TRBJ2-7, with TRBD2 as a possible D gene (5 bases). Trimming cost V 6 bases and J 0 bases, with 6 bases left between them. CDR3 size: 12 residues. Germline values: CDR1 KGHSH, CDR2 LQKENI. For the CDR3, the DNA is TGTGCCAGCTCCGGGATCTCCTACGAGCAGTACTTC. This codes for CASSGISYEQYF.

The chain employs TRBV28 and TRBJ2-2, with no clear D. This CDR3 has 13 residues. V lost 7 bases, J lost 3 bases, and 9 bases lay in between. Germline-derived CDR1 and CDR2 are MDHEN and SYDVKM. In nucleotides, the CDR3 is TGTGCCAGCACCGGGTCTTACACCGGGGAGCTGTTTTTT. This translates into CASTGSYTGELFF.

This chain connects TRBV5-1 to TRBJ2-3, with 11 positions matching TRBD2. V shed 6 bases and J 2 bases; nucleotides not matched to a gene: 20. The CDR3 sequence is 20 residues long. Germline CDR1 is SGHRS and CDR2 is YFSETQ. DNA for the CDR3: TGCGCCAGCACTATCTTACTAGCGGGGGAGGGCCCCAATACCACAGATACGCAGTATTTT. This codes for CASTILLAGEGPNTTDTQYF.

The rearrangement uses TRBV15 and TRBJ2-7; 10 bases map to TRBD2. The CDR3 is 14 residues long. Losses at the gene ends were 2 bases for V and 2 bases for J; bases not matched to a gene: 0. Germline V lookup: CDR1 LNHNV, CDR2 YYDKDF (reference sequence). The CDR3 region is CATSRLAGAYEQYF. CDR3 DNA sequence: TGTGCCACCAGCAGACTAGCGGGAGCCTACGAGCAGTACTTC. The variable domain in full, with the rest retrieved from reference TRBV15 and TRBJ2-7, is DAMVIQNPRYQVTQFGKPVTLSCSQTLNHNVMYWYQQKSSQAPKLLFHYYDKDFNNEADTPDNFQSRRPNTSFCFLDIRSPGLGDTAMYLCATSRLAGAYEQYFGPGTRLTVT.

This chain joins TRBV7-3 and TRBJ2-1; TRBD2 matches 14 bases. Germline V gene sequence: CDR1 SGHTA, CDR2 FQGTGA. Trimming took 4 bases from V and 6 from J; bases not matched to a gene: 5. This CDR3 contains 16 residues. The CDR3 protein is CASSSGTSGRLNEQFF. CDR3 coding DNA: TGTGCCAGCAGCTCTGGGACTAGCGGGAGACTCAATGAGCAGTTCTTC.

CDR3 sequence: CASSALTGALEKLFF. The CDR3 DNA sequence: TGTGCCAGCAGTGCCTTGACAGGGGCCTTGGAAAAACTGTTTTTT. This chain joins TRBV25-1 and TRBJ1-4; the match to TRBD1 covers 8 bases. Germline V gives CDR1 MGHDK, CDR2 SYGVNS. The CDR3 has 15 amino acids. V lost 4 bases, J lost 8 bases, and 9 bases stayed unmatched.

The V call is TRBV11-3, the J call TRBJ1-1; 8 bases match TRBD1. V lost 0 bases to trimming and J lost 3 bases; unmatched junction nucleotides: 3. Germline CDR1 and CDR2: SGHNT and YENEEA. This CDR3 is built from 15 residues. The DNA for the CDR3 is TGTGCCAGCAGCTTAGATGGGACAGGCTACACTGAAGCTTTCTTT. Amino acid sequence: CASSLDGTGYTEAFF.

This chain connects TRBV4-1 to TRBJ2-3; D not resolved. The V gene lost 0 bases and the J gene lost 0 bases, with 4 bases spanning the gap. This CDR3 is built from 14 residues. The germline CDR1 and CDR2 sequences are MGHRA and YSYEKL. The CDR3 DNA is TGCGCCAGCAGCCAAGAGAGTAGCACAGATACGCAGTATTTT. It encodes CASSQESSTDTQYF.

The chain has TRBV5-1 and TRBJ2-3, with TRBD2 matching 8 bases. The CDR3 covers 15 residues. V trimming: 3 bases; J trimming: 6 bases; junction bases outside the gene matches: 9. CDR1 is SGHRS, CDR2 YFSETQ, per germline. The DNA of the CDR3 is TGCGCCAGCAGCTCCCCGATAGCGGGAAAGGATACGCAGTATTTT. Its translation: CASSSPIAGKDTQYF.

The chain has TRBV13 and TRBJ2-5, with 7 bases lining up with TRBD2. CDR1 is PRHDT and CDR2 is FYEKMQ in the germline V gene (reference sequence). The ends lost 5 bases at V and 4 bases at J; junction bases unmatched: 10. The CDR3 is 15 amino acids. CDR3 coding DNA: TGTGCCAGCAGCCCGAGGGGAGGGGCGGGAGAGACCCAGTACTTC. Amino acids: CASSPRGGAGETQYF.

The V gene is TRBV11-2, the J gene TRBJ2-7; a weak D match, TRBD1 (5 bases). CDR3 length: 16 amino acids. V lost 5 bases to trimming and J lost 1 base, with 18 bases between them. Germline V gives CDR1 SGHAT, CDR2 FQNNGV. The chain's CDR3 is CASSDSGQGKSYEQYF. The CDR3 DNA follows: TGTGCCAGCAGCGACTCAGGGCAGGGAAAATCCTACGAGCAGTACTTC.